Listed below are T cell receptor beta chains from one sample, sequenced in a study of CXCR3-negative and CXCR3-positive naive CD8 T cells. TCRdb reprocessed the 5' RACE reads, keeping one entry per CDR3 protein, no DNA. This sample's clone table lists 150,000 or so distinct CDR3 sequences. Sequenced: naive CXCR3+ CD8+ T cells from blood. All receptors come from a human donor in good health. Some clones in this sample may be carry-over from other donors' samples. Each CDR3 is given with its conserved first and last residue. Fields, in order: J gene, V gene, CDR3 protein.

>TRBJ2-1|TRBV20-1
CSASEYLRAAYNEQFF
>TRBJ2-7|TRBV5-1
CASSEGPAENYEQYF
>TRBJ2-3|TRBV7-3
CASTNGLGDSATQYF
>TRBJ2-1|TRBV5-6
CASSQRGAYNEQFF
>TRBJ1-1|TRBV9
CASSTPGTGNTEAFF
>TRBJ2-7|TRBV20-1
CSARTSGAYEQYF
>TRBJ1-1|TRBV7-8
CASNPTGGNTEAFF
>TRBJ1-1|TRBV28
CASSLQLKMNTEAFF
>TRBJ2-1|TRBV7-6
CASSEPGLGNEQFF
>TRBJ2-1|TRBV7-9
CASSLETTESNEQFF
>TRBJ2-7|TRBV20-1
CSTRQQGYEQYF
>TRBJ2-1|TRBV6-1
CASSDVEIDEQFF
>TRBJ1-4|TRBV11-2
CASSLIDRREGRPFF
>TRBJ2-7|TRBV29-1
CSVEETGKFEQYF
>TRBJ2-7|TRBV7-3
CASSARPIPYEQYF
>TRBJ2-3|TRBV29-1
CSVVGGSSGDTQYF
>TRBJ1-1|TRBV25-1
CASSSLGHSGTEAFF
>TRBJ1-1|TRBV7-9
CASSLAFGSGRPEAFF
>TRBJ2-1|TRBV7-9
CASSPRTSGFSYNEQFF
>TRBJ2-1|TRBV29-1
CSATSAGDSGAYNEQFF
>TRBJ2-7|TRBV28
CASRYAGGPYEQYF
>TRBJ2-7|TRBV27
CASSSYPSRGTNLFEQYF
>TRBJ2-2|TRBV5-1
CASSLDFRGDTGELFF
>TRBJ2-1|TRBV10-2
CASSGTLNNEQFF
>TRBJ2-5|TRBV6-9
CASSYAGREETQYF
>TRBJ2-7|TRBV14
CASSLSRVFVGDEQYF
>TRBJ1-2|TRBV29-1
CSVEALSGYTF
>TRBJ2-5|TRBV10-3
CAISESYGSGLETQYF
>TRBJ1-2|TRBV5-1
CASSQPNDVYGYTF
>TRBJ2-1|TRBV12-3/TRBV12-4
CASSFLAPRVDEQFF
>TRBJ2-1|TRBV5-1
CASSGAVAGYNEQFF
>TRBJ1-1|TRBV3-1
CASSYANPGQGTTEAFF
>TRBJ2-7|TRBV4-2
CASNMGGGIYEQYF
>TRBJ2-2|TRBV5-1
CASSSQGQGDTGELFF
>TRBJ2-1|TRBV10-3
CAISGTSWNEQFF
>TRBJ2-7|TRBV7-3
CASSLTGTGSGEQYF
>TRBJ2-1|TRBV20-1
CSASVLASSYNEQFF
>TRBJ2-7|TRBV6-1
CARSEGDHYEQYF
>TRBJ2-5|TRBV2
CASSPTGAETQYF
>TRBJ1-4|TRBV5-1
CASSLPGQGARGTNEKLFF
>TRBJ2-5|TRBV20-1
CSARGTSGGAFSYQETQYF
>TRBJ2-7|TRBV28
CASSLFAGGDEQYF
>TRBJ2-3|TRBV12-3/TRBV12-4
CASSFTGAADTQYF
>TRBJ1-4|TRBV4-3
CASSLDRGNEKLFF
>TRBJ2-2|TRBV19
CASRPDRAGGTGELFF
>TRBJ2-2|TRBV6-6
CASSYGRTGPTGELFF
>TRBJ1-1|TRBV29-1
CSVTLGEQNTEAFF
>TRBJ2-3|TRBV7-3
CASSLGTGWSDTQYF
>TRBJ2-7|TRBV30
CAWSLGPTYEQYF
>TRBJ1-4|TRBV5-1
CASSLGSLPLNEKLFF
>TRBJ2-1|TRBV29-1
CSGRDYNEQFF
>TRBJ2-1|TRBV9
CASSSLPGQASRDEQFF
>TRBJ1-1|TRBV5-1
CASSLGGQHTEAFF
>TRBJ2-2|TRBV9
CASSELGQGASGELFF
>TRBJ2-7|TRBV28
CASATGRSYEQYF